This passage covers 25 T cell receptor beta chains from one sample sequenced in a study of cytomegalovirus exposure and HLA in healthy donors (TCRdb year 2017). Library generation was performed with the immunoSEQ multiplex PCR assay. For the multiplex PCR, a mixture combining 60 forward primers for TCR Vbeta segments and 13 reverse primers for TCR Jbeta segments was used. TCRdb re-hosts the immuneACCESS table, in-frame sequences only. Its copies lack some clones; in the studies checked, an unresolved V gene accounts for under half of them, and the cause for the rest is not known. The sample's own table lists some 72,000 clones. 4% to 5.5% of the sample rests with the top ten. Sequencing used PBMCs. The receptors originated from a middle-aged man in good health and CMV-seronegative.

The chain links TRBV7-6 to TRBJ2-5, with 10 positions matching TRBD2. Germline CDR1 is SGHVS and CDR2 is FNYEAQ. There are 16 residues in the CDR3. The V and J ends lost 2 bases and 4 bases, in that order; junction bases with no gene match: 7. In DNA form, the CDR3 reads TGTGCCAGCAGCTTACGGGTAGCGGGAGGTCGAGAGACCCAGTACTTC. It yields the protein CASSLRVAGGRETQYF.

V is TRBV7-2 and J is TRBJ2-3; 7 positions agree with TRBD1. The germline gives CDR1 SGHTA, CDR2 FQGNSA. The junction had 0 bases not matched to a gene; V was cut back by 2 bases and J by 1 base. The CDR3 spans 14 residues. CDR3 in DNA: TGTGCCAGCAGCTTAACAGGGGGCACAGATACGCAGTATTTT. This codes for CASSLTGGTDTQYF.

The rearrangement uses TRBV18 and TRBJ1-1; D is possibly TRBD1 (5 bases). V was trimmed by 8 bases and J by 0 bases, leaving 16 bases between them. The length of the CDR3 is 15 residues. Germline V gene data show CDR1 as KGHSH and CDR2 as LQKENI. As DNA, the CDR3 is TGTGCCAGCGCTAACTCCGACAGCATGAACACTGAAGCTTTCTTT. Encoded protein: CASANSDSMNTEAFF. Filled out from reference TRBV18 and TRBJ1-1, the complete variable domain reads NAGVMQNPRHLVRRRGQEARLRCSPMKGHSHVYWYRQLPEEGLKFMVYLQKENIIDESGMPKERFSAEFPKEGPSILRIQQVVRGDSAAYFCASANSDSMNTEAFFGQGTRLTVV.

The chain carries TRBV13 and TRBJ2-5, with a weak D call TRBD1 (5 bases). Trimming removed 1 base at V and 5 bases at J, with 5 bases between. CDR1 is PRHDT and CDR2 is FYEKMQ in the germline V gene (reference sequence). CDR3 length: 12 amino acids. CDR3 region: CASSLDRETQYF. CDR3 nucleotides: TGTGCCAGCAGCTTAGACAGGGAGACCCAGTACTTC. The full variable domain, its missing parts supplied by reference TRBV13 and TRBJ2-5, is AAGVIQSPRHLIKEKRETATLKCYPIPRHDTVYWYQQGPGQDPQFLISFYEKMQSDKGSIPDRFSAQQFSDYHSELNMSSLELGDSALYFCASSLDRETQYFGPGTRLLVL.

The chain links TRBV2 to TRBJ1-6; D uncertain. This CDR3 comprises 11 residues. V was pared by 7 bases and J by 7 bases, with 5 bases between. CDR1 SNHLY and CDR2 FYNNEI come from the germline V gene. DNA for the CDR3: TGTGCCAGCATGGAGAATTCACCCCTCCACTTT. This encodes CASMENSPLHF.

The V gene is TRBV5-1, the J gene TRBJ1-1, with a weak D call TRBD1 (5 bases). This CDR3 has 14 residues. V lost 0 bases and J lost 7, with 13 bases in between. Germline loops: CDR1 SGHRS, CDR2 YFSETQ. DNA for the CDR3: TGCGCCAGCAGCTTGGCCTGGGCAGGGCGTGAAGCTTTCTTT. This sequence encodes CASSLAWAGREAFF.

The rearrangement links TRBV19 to TRBJ2-1; TRBD2 might be the D (6 bases). The CDR3 extends over 14 amino acids. Germline V lookup: CDR1 LNHDA, CDR2 SQIVND (reference sequence). With 7 bases removed from V and 2 bases from J, the gap between germline ends came to 12 bases. In DNA, the CDR3 is TGTGCCAGTACTCCGGACTATACCTACAATGAGCAGTTCTTC. Residues: CASTPDYTYNEQFF.

The gene calls are TRBV10-3 and TRBJ1-4; D gene ambiguous. V shed 3 bases and J shed 6 bases, with 11 bases lying between them. From germline, CDR1 is ENHRY and CDR2 SYGVKD. The CDR3 covers 14 residues. CDR3 sequence (DNA): TGTGCCATCAGTGATGGCAGAACATATGAAAAACTGTTTTTT. Encoded protein: CAISDGRTYEKLFF.

The chain joins TRBV19 to TRBJ2-6; possible D gene TRBD2, 5 bases. Trimming took 0 bases from V and 3 from J, leaving 9 bases between them. The CDR3 runs 16 residues. The V gene's germline CDR1 is LNHDA and CDR2 SQIVND (reference sequence). The CDR3 loop reads CASSIDRGYGANVLTF. CDR3 nucleotides: TGTGCCAGTAGTATAGACCGGGGATATGGGGCCAACGTCCTGACTTTC. Together with reference TRBV19 and TRBJ2-6, the CDR3 gives the full variable domain: DGGITQSPKYLFRKEGQNVTLSCEQNLNHDAMYWYRQDPGQGLRLIYYSQIVNDFQKGDIAEGYSVSREKKESFPLTVTSAQKNPTAFYLCASSIDRGYGANVLTFGAGSRLTVL.

The chain is built from TRBV14 and TRBJ2-3, with TRBD1 matching 9 bases. The CDR3 consists of 15 residues. Germline V lookup: CDR1 SGHDN, CDR2 FVKESK. V shed 4 bases and J 7 bases; nucleotides not matched to a gene: 9. CDR3 residues: CASSPPGQGGYTQYF. CDR3 nucleotide sequence: TGTGCCAGCAGCCCGCCGGGACAGGGCGGTTATACGCAGTATTTT.

The chain has TRBV2 and TRBJ1-6; no reliable D call. The CDR3 covers 17 residues. Trimming cost V 3 bases and J 0 bases, with 12 bases left between them. The germline V gene has CDR1 SNHLY and CDR2 FYNNEI. CDR3 loop: CASSESPPSSYNSPLHF. CDR3 DNA sequence: TGTGCCAGCAGTGAGAGTCCACCGAGCTCCTATAATTCACCCCTCCACTTT. Based on the CDR3 plus reference TRBV2 and TRBJ1-6, the full variable domain is EPEVTQTPSHQVTQMGQEVILRCVPISNHLYFYWYRQILGQKVEFLVSFYNNEISEKSEIFDDQFSVERPDGSNFTLKIRSTKLEDSAMYFCASSESPPSSYNSPLHFGNGTRLTVT.

V gene TRBV19 combines with J gene TRBJ2-2; D remains unclear. CDR3 size: 14 residues. Trimming shortened V by 6 bases and J by 1 base, and 9 bases separated the two germline ends. CDR1 and CDR2 from the germline V gene are LNHDA and SQIVND (reference sequence). The CDR3: CASSRRLNTGELFF. For the CDR3, the DNA is TGTGCCAGTAGCCGTCGACTGAACACCGGGGAGCTGTTTTTT. The complete variable domain, with remaining parts taken from reference TRBV19 and TRBJ2-2, reads DGGITQSPKYLFRKEGQNVTLSCEQNLNHDAMYWYRQDPGQGLRLIYYSQIVNDFQKGDIAEGYSVSREKKESFPLTVTSAQKNPTAFYLCASSRRLNTGELFFGEGSRLTVL.

This chain connects TRBV6-9 to TRBJ1-5; D possibly corresponds to TRBD1 (6 bases). Trimming removed 8 bases from V and 2 bases from J, with 10 bases in between. Germline CDR1 and CDR2: MNHGY and SVAAGI. CDR3 size: 13 residues. This CDR3 reads CASRRGGNQPQHF. The CDR3 DNA follows: TGTGCCAGCCGCAGGGGTGGCAATCAGCCCCAGCATTTT.

This chain uses TRBV9 with TRBJ2-4; 8 bases match TRBD1. The length of the CDR3 is 14 residues. The junction had 6 bases not matched to a gene; V was cut back by 4 bases and J by 6 bases. Germline values: CDR1 SGDLS, CDR2 YYNGEE. CDR3 coding DNA: TGTGCCAGCAGCTACGGACAGGGCGGAAACATTCAGTACTTC. Translated: CASSYGQGGNIQYF.

The DNA for the CDR3 is TGTGCCAGCAGCCCCCCCCAGCGGGGCTACGAGCAGTACTTC. Translation gives CASSPPQRGYEQYF. The gene calls are TRBV28 and TRBJ2-7, with TRBD2 identical over 7 bases. Germline V gene sequence: CDR1 MDHEN, CDR2 SYDVKM. V shed 6 bases, J shed 3 bases, and the junction held 8 bases outside the gene matches. This CDR3 contains 14 residues. The entire variable domain, with the rest obtained from reference TRBV28 and TRBJ2-7, is as follows: DVKVTQSSRYLVKRTGEKVFLECVQDMDHENMFWYRQDPGLGLRLIYFSYDVKMKEKGDIPEGYSVSREKKERFSLILESASTNQTSMYLCASSPPQRGYEQYFGPGTRLTVT.

The genes are TRBV4-1 and TRBJ1-1; possibly TRBD1 for D (6 bases). Germline CDR1 is MGHRA and CDR2 is YSYEKL. V was trimmed by 3 bases and J by 0 bases, leaving 11 bases between them. The length of the CDR3 is 15 residues. CDR3 sequence: CASSHVGTMNTEAFF. The CDR3 DNA sequence: TGCGCCAGCAGCCACGTCGGGACAATGAACACTGAAGCTTTCTTT.

The chain has TRBV7-8 and TRBJ2-7; 8 bases map to TRBD2. The CDR3 contains 16 residues. V lost 0 bases, J lost 6 bases, and 10 bases stayed unmatched. Germline V CDR1 and CDR2: SGHVS, FQNEAQ. CDR3 nucleotides: TGTGCCAGCAGCTTAGCGACGGGACTAGTCTTAAGCGAGCAGTACTTC. Protein sequence: CASSLATGLVLSEQYF.

This clone ranks as medium-sized in terms of frequency. The J gene is TRBJ1-1, the V gene TRBV5-4; D is perhaps TRBD1 (6 bases). Trimming shortened V by 3 bases and J by 4 bases, and 19 bases separated the two germline ends. The CDR3 spans 16 residues. Germline loops: CDR1 SGHNT, CDR2 YYREEE (reference sequence). As DNA, the CDR3 is TGTGCCAGCAGCTCAGCTTCAGGGGTGGGGGCCACTGAAGCTTTCTTT. It is translated as CASSSASGVGATEAFF.

This rearrangement joins TRBV5-1 to TRBJ2-1; D perhaps matches TRBD1 (6 bases). The CDR3 is 18 residues long. The V and J ends lost 5 bases and 6 bases respectively, with 27 bases between them. CDR1 SGHRS and CDR2 YFSETQ come from the germline V gene. Here the CDR3 DNA reads TGCGCCAGCAGTGGCCCCCGTACGAATGTGGTCAGGGGCAATGAGCAGTTCTTC. Translation: CASSGPRTNVVRGNEQFF.

With respect to this clone: This CDR3 is also generated by other DNA sequences in the sample. The CDR3 DNA follows: TGTGCCAGCAGCCTACTAGCGAGCTCCTACAATGAGCAGTTCTTC. Translating it yields CASSLLASSYNEQFF. The V call is TRBV6-5, the J call TRBJ2-1; TRBD2 matches at 7 bases. This CDR3 is built from 15 residues. Trimming removed 6 bases from V and 0 bases from J; junction bases left unmatched: 5. Per the germline V gene, CDR1 is MNHEY and CDR2 is SVGAGI.

As regards this clone: A read error may produce the germline difference seen at one junction end. This sequence joins TRBV28 and TRBJ1-5, with TRBD1 matching 7 bases. The CDR3 runs 15 residues. In germline, CDR1 is MDHEN, CDR2 SYDVKM. CDR3 in amino acids: CASSLYRGSKQPQHF. CDR3 sequence (DNA): TGTGCCAGCAGTTTATACAGGGGAAGCAAGCAGCCCCAGCATTTT.

The V call is TRBV7-2, the J call TRBJ1-4, with TRBD1 as a possible D gene (6 bases). The CDR3 loop spans 15 amino acids. CDR1 is SGHTA and CDR2 is FQGNSA in the germline V gene. V lost 5 bases and J lost 6, with 16 bases in between. The DNA of the CDR3 is TGTGCCAGCAGCCGGGGGGGGGCGGCGGATGAAAAACTGTTTTTT. Amino acid sequence: CASSRGGAADEKLFF.

The chain links TRBV2 to TRBJ1-6; perhaps TRBD1 as D (5 bases). The CDR3 sequence is 16 residues long. V lost 7 bases and J 0 bases, leaving 13 bases between the germline ends. Germline CDR1 reads SNHLY; CDR2 reads FYNNEI. The CDR3 here is CASIPDKSSYNSPLHF. In nucleotides, the CDR3 is TGTGCCAGCATCCCGGACAAGAGCTCCTATAATTCACCCCTCCACTTT.

The gene calls are TRBV30 and TRBJ1-1; D gene ambiguous. CDR3 size: 11 residues. Per germline, CDR1 GTSNPN and CDR2 SVGIG (reference sequence). V lost 1 base, J lost 13 bases, and 13 bases lay in between. The CDR3 bases are TGTGCCTGGAGTGGAGGAGGTTTGGATTTCTTT. As protein: CAWSGGGLDFF. Together with reference TRBV30 and TRBJ1-1, the CDR3 gives the full variable domain: SQTIHQWPATLVQPVGSPLSLECTVEGTSNPNLYWYRQAAGRGLQLLFYSVGIGQISSEVPQNLSASRPQDRQFILSSKKLLLSDSGFYLCAWSGGGLDFFGQGTRLTVV.

This chain connects TRBV30 to TRBJ1-2; no reliable D call. Per germline, CDR1 GTSNPN and CDR2 SVGIG (reference sequence). The V end was cut by 2 bases, the J end by 9 bases, with 10 bases between. The CDR3 covers 11 residues. DNA of the CDR3: TGTGCCTGGAGTACTATCGAGAGCTACACCTTC. Translation gives CAWSTIESYTF.